This T cell receptor (beta chain) originates from a study of blood T cell repertoires in COVID-19. Exposed volunteers were people who met a COVID-19 case within 2 weeks before study entry. Clones were read by immunoSEQ multiplex PCR, and TCRdb kept only the in-frame ones, dropping some. This table holds 350,000 to 400,000 clones, about nine tenths found once. The source of this sequence is a middle-aged woman who had been exposed to COVID-19. Sequencing was done on a sample of PBMCs or T cells enriched from blood (not recorded which).

CDR3 residues: CASSLKMEGRPGNTIYF. For the CDR3, the DNA is TGTGCCAGCAGCTTAAAGATGGAGGGACGGCCTGGAAACACCATATATTTT. This chain links TRBV7-8 with TRBJ1-3; possible D gene TRBD1, 5 bases. Per germline, CDR1 SGHVS and CDR2 FQNEAQ. Between the trimmed V and J ends, which lost 2 bases and 2 bases, there was a span of 16 bases. The CDR3 totals 17 residues.